This TCR beta chain was captured by sequencing in a study of T cell responses to AZD1222 COVID-19 vaccine. Per the germline V gene, CDR1 is SGHAT and CDR2 is FQNNGV. The CDR3 sequence is 16 residues long. Unmatched junction bases numbered 3, after V lost 1 base and J lost 0 bases. Of note for this clone: Its cognate antigen is unknown.

Overall study results and limits: Donors, mostly white British, included more females; clonal diversity was possibly underestimated. Spike-wide vaccine-associated CD4 TCRs dominated at 160-218 and 743-854. A reported finding is that nearly half of spike-specific TCRs target unmutated variant regions.

Sequencing used immunoSEQ multiplex PCR; TCRdb keeps in-frame clones, though not all of them. The table shows under 150,000 clones, with roughly 88% occurring only once. This TCR came from an adult in good health. Here the sequenced sample was peripheral blood, taken on day 0 of AZD1222 vaccination. The V and J genes are TRBV11-2 and TRBJ2-3; 8 nucleotides align to TRBD2. As DNA, the CDR3 is TGTGCCAGCAGCTTAGCCGGGACTAGTAGCACAGATACGCAGTATTTT. Translation gives CASSLAGTSSTDTQYF.